The TCR beta chain described here comes from a study of blood T cells in healthy people across ages. On this clonotype itself: Its antigen is undetermined.

Study-level results: Long-lived and aged donors differed, with more naive CD4+ cells and higher diversity in the long-lived.

The junction had 4 bases not matched to a gene; V was cut back by 1 base and J by 8 bases. The V gene's germline CDR1 is KGHDR and CDR2 SFDVKD. This CDR3 is 16 amino acids long. PCR was performed a second time for roughly 7 to 12 cycles using a sample-barcoded 5' primer and a J-beta primer mix. TCRdb ran MiXCR on the 5' RACE reads and lists one entry per CDR3 protein. The sample carries about 800,000 distinct CDR3 sequences, roughly 25% recorded once. These data also formed part of another study, on T cells of mothers and their children.

Sequencing was performed on blood. This chain uses TRBV24-1 with TRBJ2-4; the match to TRBD2 covers 13 bases. The TCR sequence derives from a boy aged 5-17 years in good health. The chain's CDR3 is CATSDFGTSGKDIQYF. In DNA form, the CDR3 reads TGTGCCACCAGTGATTTTGGGACTAGCGGGAAGGACATTCAGTACTTC.